The entry below gives a single T cell receptor (beta chain) sequence along with its context. Antigen unknown. The data originate from a study of T cell responses to AZD1222 COVID-19 vaccine. Germline V CDR1 and CDR2: SGDLS, YYNGEE. This CDR3 has 18 amino acids. V shed 0 bases and J 0 bases; nucleotides not matched to a gene: 7. Sequencing was performed with immunoSEQ multiplex PCR; in TCRdb, only in-frame clones are kept and a portion is missing. The sample carries some 150,000 clones, around 94% recorded once. General study findings and limits: Donors skewed white British and female; clonal diversity was possibly underestimated. Baseline antibody screening turned up just a handful of seropositive AZD1222 recipients. Spike was spanned by vaccine-associated CD4 TCRs, which were dominant at 160-218 and 743-854. Two AZD1222 administrations were followed by greater Spike-specific TCR breadth and depth.

The material sequenced was peripheral blood, taken on day 0 of AZD1222 vaccination. The chain has TRBV9 and TRBJ2-2, with 8 bases lining up with TRBD2. The clonotype originates from an adult in good health. For the CDR3, the DNA is TGTGCCAGCAGCGTAGGGTTAGCGGGGCAAGCGAACACCGGGGAGCTGTTTTTT. It translates to CASSVGLAGQANTGELFF.